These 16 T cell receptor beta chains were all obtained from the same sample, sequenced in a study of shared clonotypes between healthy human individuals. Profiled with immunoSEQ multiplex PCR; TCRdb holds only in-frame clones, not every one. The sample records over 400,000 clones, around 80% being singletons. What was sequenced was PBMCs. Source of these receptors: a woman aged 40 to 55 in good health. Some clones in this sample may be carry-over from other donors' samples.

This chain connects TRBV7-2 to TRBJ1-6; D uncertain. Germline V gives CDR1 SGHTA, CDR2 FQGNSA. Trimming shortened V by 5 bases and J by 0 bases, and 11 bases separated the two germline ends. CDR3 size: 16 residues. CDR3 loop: CASSTDSSSYNSPLHF. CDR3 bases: TGTGCCAGCAGCACCGACTCGAGCTCCTATAATTCACCCCTCCACTTT. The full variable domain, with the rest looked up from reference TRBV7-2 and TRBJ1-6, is GAGVSQSPSNKVTEKGKDVELRCDPISGHTALYWYRQSLGQGLEFLIYFQGNSAPDKSGLPSDRFSAERTGGSVSTLTIQRTQQEDSAVYLCASSTDSSSYNSPLHFGNGTRLTVT.

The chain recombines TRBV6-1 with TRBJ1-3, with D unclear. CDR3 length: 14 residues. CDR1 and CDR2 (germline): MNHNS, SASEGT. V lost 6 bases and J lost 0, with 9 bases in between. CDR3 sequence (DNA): TGTGCCAGCAGGGATTTGAGCTCTGGAAACACCATATATTTT. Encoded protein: CASRDLSSGNTIYF.

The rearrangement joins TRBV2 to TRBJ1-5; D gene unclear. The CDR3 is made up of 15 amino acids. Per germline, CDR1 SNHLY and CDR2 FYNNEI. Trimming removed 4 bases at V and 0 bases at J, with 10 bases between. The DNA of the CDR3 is TGTGCCAGCAGTGGGTTAAGGTATAGCAATCAGCCCCAGCATTTT. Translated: CASSGLRYSNQPQHF.

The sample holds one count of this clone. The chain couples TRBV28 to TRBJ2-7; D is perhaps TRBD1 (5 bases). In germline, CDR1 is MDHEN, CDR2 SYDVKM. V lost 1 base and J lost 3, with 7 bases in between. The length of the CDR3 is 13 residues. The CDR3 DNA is TGTGCCAGCAGTTTATACGACAGCTACGAGCAGTACTTC. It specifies CASSLYDSYEQYF.

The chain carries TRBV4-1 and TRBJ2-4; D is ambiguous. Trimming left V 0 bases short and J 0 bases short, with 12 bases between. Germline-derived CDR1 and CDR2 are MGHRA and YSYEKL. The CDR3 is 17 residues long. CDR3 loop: CASSQDSTLIAKNIQYF. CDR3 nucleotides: TGCGCCAGCAGCCAAGATAGCACCCTTATAGCCAAAAACATTCAGTACTTC.

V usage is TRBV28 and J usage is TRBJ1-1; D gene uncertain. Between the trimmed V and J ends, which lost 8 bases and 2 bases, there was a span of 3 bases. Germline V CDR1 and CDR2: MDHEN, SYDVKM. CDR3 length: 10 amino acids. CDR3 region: CASRNTEAFF. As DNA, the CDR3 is TGTGCCAGCCGAAACACTGAAGCTTTCTTT. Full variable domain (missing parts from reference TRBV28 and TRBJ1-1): DVKVTQSSRYLVKRTGEKVFLECVQDMDHENMFWYRQDPGLGLRLIYFSYDVKMKEKGDIPEGYSVSREKKERFSLILESASTNQTSMYLCASRNTEAFFGQGTRLTVV.

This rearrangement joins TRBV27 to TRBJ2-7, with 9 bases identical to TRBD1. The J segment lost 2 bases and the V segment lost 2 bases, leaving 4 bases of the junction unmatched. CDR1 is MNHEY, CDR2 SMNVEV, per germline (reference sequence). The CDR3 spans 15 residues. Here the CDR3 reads CASSLRQGVAYEQYF. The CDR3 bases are TGTGCCAGCAGTTTAAGACAGGGGGTTGCCTACGAGCAGTACTTC.

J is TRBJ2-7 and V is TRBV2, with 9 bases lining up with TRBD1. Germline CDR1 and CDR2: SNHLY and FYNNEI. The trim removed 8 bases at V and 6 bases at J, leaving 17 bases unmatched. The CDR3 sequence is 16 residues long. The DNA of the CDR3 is TGTGCCAGCGAACCCCAGGGGGGGGACAGGGAACTCGAGCAGTACTTC. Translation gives CASEPQGGDRELEQYF.

The CDR3 DNA reads as TGTGCCAGCAGCCCGGCCCTCTCTAGCGTCGAGCAGTTCTTC. Amino acids: CASSPALSSVEQFF. The genes are TRBV11-3 and TRBJ2-1; maybe TRBD2 (6 bases). Germline V gene sequence: CDR1 SGHNT, CDR2 YENEEA. V shed 5 bases and J shed 10 bases, with 18 bases lying between them. The CDR3 is 14 amino acids.

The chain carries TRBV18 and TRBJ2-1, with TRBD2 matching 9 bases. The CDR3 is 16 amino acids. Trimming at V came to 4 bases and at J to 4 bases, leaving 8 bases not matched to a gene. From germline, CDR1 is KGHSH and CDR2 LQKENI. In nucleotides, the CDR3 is TGTGCCAGCTCACTCGATTCTAGCGGGATTTACAATGAGCAGTTCTTC. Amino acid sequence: CASSLDSSGIYNEQFF.

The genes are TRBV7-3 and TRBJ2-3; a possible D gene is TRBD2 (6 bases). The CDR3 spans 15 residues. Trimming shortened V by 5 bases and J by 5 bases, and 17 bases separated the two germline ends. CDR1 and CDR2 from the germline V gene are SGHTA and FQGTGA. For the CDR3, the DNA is TGTGCCAGCAGCCCGGGGGATTCTGGCATAGATACGCAGTATTTT. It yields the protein CASSPGDSGIDTQYF.

CDR3 in DNA: TGTGCCAGCAGCCCGGACAGGGGGCGGAACGAGCAGTACTTC. As protein: CASSPDRGRNEQYF. V and J are TRBV7-3 and TRBJ2-7; 11 bases align to TRBD1. The CDR3 runs 14 residues. The junction had 5 bases not matched to a gene; V was cut back by 5 bases and J by 5 bases. CDR1 and CDR2 from the germline V gene are SGHTA and FQGTGA.

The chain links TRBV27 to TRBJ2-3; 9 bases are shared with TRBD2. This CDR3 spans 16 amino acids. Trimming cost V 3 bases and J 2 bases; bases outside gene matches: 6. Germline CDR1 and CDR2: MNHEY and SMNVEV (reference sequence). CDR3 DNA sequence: TGTGCCAGCAGTTTGTCCCCTAGCGGGACCACAGATACGCAGTATTTT. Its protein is CASSLSPSGTTDTQYF.

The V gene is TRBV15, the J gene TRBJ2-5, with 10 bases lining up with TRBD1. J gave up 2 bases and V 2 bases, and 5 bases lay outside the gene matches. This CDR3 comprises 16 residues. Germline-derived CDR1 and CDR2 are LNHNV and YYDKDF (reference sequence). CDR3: CATSRSTGGWQETQYF. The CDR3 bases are TGTGCCACCAGCAGATCGACAGGGGGCTGGCAAGAGACCCAGTACTTC.

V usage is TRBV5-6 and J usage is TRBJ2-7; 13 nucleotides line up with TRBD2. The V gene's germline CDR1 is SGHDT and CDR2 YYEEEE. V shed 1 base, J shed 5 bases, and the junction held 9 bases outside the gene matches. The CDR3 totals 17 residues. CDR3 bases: TGTGCCAGCAGCTTGACTAGCGGGAGGGAACTAGAGAACGAGCAGTACTTC. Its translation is CASSLTSGRELENEQYF.

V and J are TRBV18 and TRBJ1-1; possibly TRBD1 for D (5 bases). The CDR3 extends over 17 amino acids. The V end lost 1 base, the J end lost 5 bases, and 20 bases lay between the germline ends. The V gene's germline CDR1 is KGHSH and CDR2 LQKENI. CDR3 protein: CASSPRIIGAGGTEAFF. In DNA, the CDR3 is TGTGCCAGCTCACCACGGATTATAGGGGCCGGTGGTACTGAAGCTTTCTTT.